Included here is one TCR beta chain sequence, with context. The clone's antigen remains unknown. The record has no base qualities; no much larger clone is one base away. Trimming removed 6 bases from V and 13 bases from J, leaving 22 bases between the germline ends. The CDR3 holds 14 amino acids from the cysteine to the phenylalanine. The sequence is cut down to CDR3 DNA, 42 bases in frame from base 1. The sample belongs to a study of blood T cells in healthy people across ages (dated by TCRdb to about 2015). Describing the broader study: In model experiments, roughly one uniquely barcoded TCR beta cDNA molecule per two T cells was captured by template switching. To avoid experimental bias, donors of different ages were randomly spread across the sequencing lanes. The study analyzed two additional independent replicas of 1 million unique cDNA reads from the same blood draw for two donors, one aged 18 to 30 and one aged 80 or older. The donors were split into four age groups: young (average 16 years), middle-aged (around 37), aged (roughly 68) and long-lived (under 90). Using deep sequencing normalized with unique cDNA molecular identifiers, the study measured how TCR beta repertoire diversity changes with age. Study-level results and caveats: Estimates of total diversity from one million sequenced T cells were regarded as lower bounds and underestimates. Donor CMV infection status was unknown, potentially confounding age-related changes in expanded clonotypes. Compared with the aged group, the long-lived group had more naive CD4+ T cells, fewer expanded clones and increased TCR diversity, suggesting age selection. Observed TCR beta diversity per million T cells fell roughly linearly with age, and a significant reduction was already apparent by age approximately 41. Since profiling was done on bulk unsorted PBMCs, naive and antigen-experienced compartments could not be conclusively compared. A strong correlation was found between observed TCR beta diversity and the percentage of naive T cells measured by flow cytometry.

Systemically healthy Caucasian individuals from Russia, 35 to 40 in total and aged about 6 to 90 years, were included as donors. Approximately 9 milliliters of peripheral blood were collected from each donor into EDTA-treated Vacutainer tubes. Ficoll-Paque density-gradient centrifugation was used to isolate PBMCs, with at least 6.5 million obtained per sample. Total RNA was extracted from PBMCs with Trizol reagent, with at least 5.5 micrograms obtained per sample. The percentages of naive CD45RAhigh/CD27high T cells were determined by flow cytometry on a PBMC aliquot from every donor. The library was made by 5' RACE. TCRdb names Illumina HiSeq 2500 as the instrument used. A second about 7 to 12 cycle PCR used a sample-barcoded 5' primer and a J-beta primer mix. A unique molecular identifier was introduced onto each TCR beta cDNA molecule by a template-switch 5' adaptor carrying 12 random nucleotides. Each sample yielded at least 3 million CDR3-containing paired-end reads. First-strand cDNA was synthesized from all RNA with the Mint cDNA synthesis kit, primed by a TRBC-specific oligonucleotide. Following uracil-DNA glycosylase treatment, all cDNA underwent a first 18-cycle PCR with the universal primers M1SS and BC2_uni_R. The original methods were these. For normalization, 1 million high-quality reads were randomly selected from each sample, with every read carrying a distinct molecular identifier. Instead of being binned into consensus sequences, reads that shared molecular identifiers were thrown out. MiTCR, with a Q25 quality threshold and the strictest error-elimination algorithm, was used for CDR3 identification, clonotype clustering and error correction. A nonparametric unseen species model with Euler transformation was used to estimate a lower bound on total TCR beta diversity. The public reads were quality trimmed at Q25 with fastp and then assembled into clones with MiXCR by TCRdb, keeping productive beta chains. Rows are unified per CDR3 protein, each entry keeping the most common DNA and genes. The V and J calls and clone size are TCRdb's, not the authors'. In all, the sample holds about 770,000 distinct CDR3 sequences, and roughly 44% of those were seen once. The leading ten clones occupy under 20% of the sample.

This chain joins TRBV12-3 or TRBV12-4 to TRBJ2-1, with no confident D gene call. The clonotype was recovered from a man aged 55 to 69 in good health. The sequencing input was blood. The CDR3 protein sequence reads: CASRRQVQAETQFF. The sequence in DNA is TGTGCCAGCAGACGGCAGGTTCAAGCAGAGACCCAGTTCTTC.